This T cell receptor (beta chain) stems from a study of PD-1 blockade in mismatch repair-deficient tumors. Some clones are missing from TCRdb's copy, which holds only in-frame ones; the method was immunoSEQ multiplex PCR. The sample contains 13,000 to 15,000 clones, more than 65% of which appear only once. The receptor was isolated from an adult with mismatch repair-deficient cancer. This specimen consisted of PBMCs, obtained less than 15 weeks after starting pembrolizumab.

CDR3 DNA: TGTGCCAGCAGCTTCCCCGGGACAGACTACTATGGCTACACCTTC. As protein: CASSFPGTDYYGYTF. V gene TRBV5-6 combines with J gene TRBJ1-2, with 7 bases identical to TRBD1. The germline gives CDR1 SGHDT, CDR2 YYEEEE. Trimming cost V 2 bases and J 3 bases; bases outside gene matches: 7. The CDR3 is 15 amino acids.